These 27 T cell receptor beta chains originate from one sample sequenced in a study of blood T cell repertoires in COVID-19. Profiled with immunoSEQ multiplex PCR; TCRdb holds only in-frame clones, not every one. The repertoire holds more than 200,000 clones, with 85% to 90% as singletons. Sample: peripheral blood. The receptors derive from a woman aged 45-60 years with acute or convalescent COVID-19.

The J gene is TRBJ2-1, the V gene TRBV19, with 10 nucleotides matching TRBD1. Germline V CDR1 and CDR2: LNHDA, SQIVND (reference sequence). Losses at the gene ends were 3 bases for V and 8 bases for J; bases not matched to a gene: 7. This CDR3 has 15 amino acids. The CDR3 sequence is CASSMGTGVVDEQFF. Here the CDR3 DNA reads TGTGCCAGTAGTATGGGGACAGGGGTTGTAGATGAGCAGTTCTTC.

CDR3: CASSRPGQGYPEQFF. The CDR3 bases are TGCGCCAGCAGCCGACCAGGACAGGGGTATCCTGAGCAGTTCTTC. The V and J genes are TRBV4-1 and TRBJ2-1, with TRBD1 matching over 9 bases. The V and J ends lost 4 bases and 9 bases, in that order; junction bases with no gene match: 10. The germline V gene has CDR1 MGHRA and CDR2 YSYEKL. The CDR3 consists of 15 residues.

The chain links TRBV7-8 to TRBJ2-1, with TRBD2 matching over 12 bases. The V gene's germline CDR1 is SGHVS and CDR2 FQNEAQ. The CDR3 length is 19 residues. J lost 3 bases, V lost 2 bases, and 11 bases had no gene match. CDR3 in amino acids: CASSLRGTSGLTNYNEQFF. CDR3 DNA: TGTGCCAGCAGCTTACGGGGGACTAGCGGGTTAACGAACTACAATGAGCAGTTCTTC.

This clone was seen a single time. The chain carries TRBV7-2 and TRBJ1-3; a possible D gene is TRBD1 (6 bases). Germline V gene data show CDR1 as SGHTA and CDR2 as FQGNSA. V lost 4 bases, J lost 2 bases, and 15 bases lay in between. The CDR3 spans 16 residues. The CDR3 DNA reads TGTGCCAGCAGCTCAATACAGGGTCTTACTGGAAACACCATATATTTT. This gives the protein CASSSIQGLTGNTIYF.

This sequence joins TRBV7-9 and TRBJ1-1; tentative D call: TRBD1 (6 bases). Germline V gives CDR1 SEHNR, CDR2 FQNEAQ (reference sequence). Trimming stripped 5 bases from V and 2 bases from J, with 18 bases between. This CDR3 region has 16 residues. CDR3 in DNA: TGTGCCAGCAGCGCAATGCAGGGGCGAGGTAACACTGAAGCTTTCTTT. As protein: CASSAMQGRGNTEAFF.

The rearrangement uses TRBV6-2 or TRBV6-3 and TRBJ2-1; TRBD2 might be the D (7 bases). The CDR3 runs 14 residues. Trimming left V 2 bases short and J 7 bases short, with 12 bases between. Germline V gene data show CDR1 as MNHEY and CDR2 as SVGEGT. CDR3 coding DNA: TGTGCCAGCAGTTACCCGGGGGGCCGGAATGAGCAGTTCTTC. It encodes CASSYPGGRNEQFF.

The chain combines TRBV19 with TRBJ2-1; TRBD2 agrees at 11 bases. After removal of 3 bases from V and 10 bases from J, the junction contained 8 bases not matched to a gene. CDR3 length equals 15 residues. Per germline, CDR1 LNHDA and CDR2 SQIVND (reference sequence). DNA for the CDR3: TGTGCCAGTAGTATTAAGGGACTAGCGGCTGGGGAGCAGTTCTTC. As protein: CASSIKGLAAGEQFF. The whole variable domain, filled in from reference TRBV19 and TRBJ2-1, reads DGGITQSPKYLFRKEGQNVTLSCEQNLNHDAMYWYRQDPGQGLRLIYYSQIVNDFQKGDIAEGYSVSREKKESFPLTVTSAQKNPTAFYLCASSIKGLAAGEQFFGPGTRLTVL.

This chain joins TRBV5-5 and TRBJ1-6; TRBD1 matches at 7 bases. Germline CDR1 and CDR2: SGHKS and YYEKEE (reference sequence). V shed 2 bases and J 6 bases; nucleotides not matched to a gene: 8. CDR3 length equals 16 residues. CDR3 sequence reads: CASSFGRGSLNSPLHF. CDR3 DNA sequence: TGTGCCAGCAGCTTCGGCAGGGGGAGCCTTAATTCACCCCTCCACTTT.

The table lists this clone with a count of one. The rearrangement joins TRBV20-1 to TRBJ1-1; D remains ambiguous. Germline CDR1 is DFQATT and CDR2 is SNEGSKA (reference sequence). V was shortened by 6 bases and J by 2 bases, with 7 bases between the two germline ends. There are 11 residues in the CDR3. CDR3 coding DNA: TGCAGTGCGAGGCCCAACACTGAAGCTTTCTTT. Protein product: CSARPNTEAFF.

This clone was recorded only once. The chain has TRBV19 and TRBJ2-1; D may be TRBD2 (6 bases). CDR1 is LNHDA and CDR2 is SQIVND in the germline V gene (reference sequence). This CDR3 is built from 16 residues. V dropped 6 bases and J dropped 0 bases, with 15 bases sitting between them. CDR3 DNA: TGTGCCAGTAGCAAAGGGGCGGGGAGCTCCTACAATGAGCAGTTCTTC. It encodes CASSKGAGSSYNEQFF.

CDR3 nucleotide sequence: TGTGCCAGCAGCCCGAGGACAGGTCGAAACACCATATATTTT. This encodes CASSPRTGRNTIYF. The V and J genes are TRBV11-3 and TRBJ1-3; 7 positions agree with TRBD1. This CDR3 has 14 residues. V was clipped by 5 bases and J by 5 bases; unmatched bases: 6. CDR1 SGHNT and CDR2 YENEEA come from the germline V gene.

The chain combines TRBV9 with TRBJ2-1; 13 bases line up with TRBD2. V dropped 3 bases and J dropped 10; count of bases not matched to a gene: 4. From germline, CDR1 is SGDLS and CDR2 YYNGEE. The CDR3 has 14 residues. The CDR3: CASSGTSGSREQFF. Written as DNA, the CDR3 is TGTGCCAGCAGCGGGACTAGCGGGAGTCGAGAGCAGTTCTTC.

This clone was detected once. This chain links TRBV23-1 with TRBJ1-1; no definite D call. TRBV23-1 is an open reading frame, and its role is uncertain. The CDR3 runs 14 residues. V dropped 7 bases and J dropped 7 bases, with 19 bases sitting between them. The CDR3 DNA follows: TGCGCCAGCATTTACTGGCGGGGATGGTGTGAAGCTTTCTTT. Its protein is CASIYWRGWCEAFF.

For the CDR3, the DNA is TGCGCCAGCAGCTTGGGGGTCGATGCGGGGATGAATTCACCCCTCCACTTT. Translation: CASSLGVDAGMNSPLHF. The chain links TRBV5-1 to TRBJ1-6; D call uncertain. Germline lookup yields CDR1 SGHRS and CDR2 YFSETQ. CDR3 length equals 17 residues. V was clipped by 0 bases and J by 7 bases, with 17 bases between them.

V usage is TRBV29-1 and J usage is TRBJ2-1; 8 bases fit TRBD1. Per the germline V gene, CDR1 is SQVTM and CDR2 is ANQGSEA. This CDR3 is 14 amino acids long. Trimming took 4 bases from V and 2 from J; bases not matched to a gene: 4. The CDR3 coding sequence is TGCAGCGTTGCGGGACAGGTCACCTACAATGAGCAGTTCTTC. It is translated as CSVAGQVTYNEQFF.

J is TRBJ2-7 and V is TRBV4-3; TRBD2 matches at 10 bases. The CDR3 runs 15 residues. The V segment lost 0 bases and the J segment 3 bases; nucleotides outside the gene matches: 2. Germline V gene lookup returns CDR1 LGHNA and CDR2 YSLEER. This CDR3 reads CASSQDLAGDYEQYF. CDR3 DNA: TGCGCCAGCAGCCAAGATCTAGCGGGAGACTACGAGCAGTACTTC.

The gene calls are TRBV27 and TRBJ2-3; 7 bases align to TRBD1. With V trimmed by 1 base and J by 3 bases, 4 bases remained unmatched. The CDR3 consists of 15 residues. In germline, CDR1 is MNHEY, CDR2 SMNVEV (reference sequence). The DNA for the CDR3 is TGTGCCAGCAGTTTATTCAACAGGGGAACAGATACGCAGTATTTT. It encodes CASSLFNRGTDTQYF.

The rearrangement links TRBV18 to TRBJ2-1; 11 bases align to TRBD2. The length of the CDR3 is 17 residues. Trimming took 2 bases from V and 5 from J; bases not matched to a gene: 8. Germline CDR1 KGHSH, CDR2 LQKENI. DNA for the CDR3: TGTGCCAGCTCACCATCTCTTAGGACTAGCGGGCACAATGAGCAGTTCTTC. This gives the protein CASSPSLRTSGHNEQFF.

The gene calls are TRBV6-2 or TRBV6-3 and TRBJ1-1; perhaps TRBD1 as D (6 bases). V was trimmed by 0 bases and J by 10 bases, leaving 18 bases between them. The CDR3 is 15 residues long. CDR1 and CDR2 (germline): MNHEY, SVGEGT. The CDR3 sequence: CASSYSGQRSPGAFF. CDR3 sequence (DNA): TGTGCCAGCAGTTACTCCGGACAGAGGTCCCCTGGAGCTTTCTTT.

The DNA for the CDR3 is TGTGCCACCAGCAGAGACCTCAGCGCGGTGGCGGGTGCGGGAGAGACCCAGTACTTC. This translates into CATSRDLSAVAGAGETQYF. The gene calls are TRBV15 and TRBJ2-5; D perhaps matches TRBD2 (5 bases). Trimming cost V 0 bases and J 4 bases, with 24 bases left between them. The CDR3 sequence is 19 residues long. Per the germline V gene, CDR1 is LNHNV and CDR2 is YYDKDF (reference sequence).

The rearrangement joins TRBV20-1 to TRBJ2-1; no clear D gene. The CDR3 spans 11 residues. V lost 6 bases, J lost 4 bases, and 7 bases lay in between. Germline V CDR1 and CDR2: DFQATT, SNEGSKA (reference sequence). In nucleotides, the CDR3 is TGCAGTGCCAGATCATACAATGAGCAGTTCTTC. Translated, it gives CSARSYNEQFF.

This sequence joins TRBV9 and TRBJ2-2, with TRBD1 identical over 7 bases. The length of the CDR3 is 15 residues. V was clipped by 3 bases and J by 3 bases; unmatched bases: 5. Germline V CDR1 and CDR2: SGDLS, YYNGEE. The CDR3 DNA reads as TGTGCCAGCAGCGCACCGACAGGGTACACCGGGGAGCTGTTTTTT. This sequence encodes CASSAPTGYTGELFF.

There are a few counts of this clone. The chain recombines TRBV3-1 (or the pseudogene TRBV3-2) with TRBJ1-1; possible D gene TRBD1, 6 bases. CDR1 LGHDT and CDR2 YNNKEL come from the germline V gene (reference sequence). V lost 4 bases, J lost 8 bases, and 8 bases lay in between. This CDR3 contains 11 residues. The CDR3 nucleotides are TGTGCCAGCAGCCTCACAGGGGAAGCTTTCTTT. It is translated as CASSLTGEAFF.

The chain couples TRBV7-2 to TRBJ1-5; D call uncertain. The CDR3 is 16 amino acids. V was shortened by 0 bases and J by 2 bases, with 11 bases between the two germline ends. From germline, CDR1 is SGHTA and CDR2 FQGNSA. The DNA for the CDR3 is TGTGCCAGCAGCTTAGCGTTCACCCAGGGCAATCAGCCCCAGCATTTT. Translation gives CASSLAFTQGNQPQHF.

The rearrangement joins TRBV12-3 or TRBV12-4 to TRBJ1-2; D is ambiguous. Trimming took off 4 bases at V and 6 bases at J, with 6 bases between the two ends. The CDR3 is made up of 11 amino acids. The CDR3 loop is CASSWGDGYTF. The CDR3, as DNA: TGTGCCAGCAGTTGGGGAGATGGCTACACCTTC.

This rearrangement joins TRBV7-3 to TRBJ2-7; TRBD1 is a possible D gene (6 bases). The germline V gene encodes CDR1 SGHTA and CDR2 FQGTGA. The CDR3 extends over 15 amino acids. Trimming pared 2 bases from V and 5 bases from J, leaving 16 bases between. CDR3 coding DNA: TGTGCCAGCAGCTTACAAGGGACACCACTCGACGAGCAGTACTTC. As protein: CASSLQGTPLDEQYF.

The CDR3 region is CASSARQGSEAFF. Here the CDR3 DNA reads TGTGCCAGCAGCGCCAGACAGGGAAGTGAAGCTTTCTTT. The gene calls are TRBV7-9 and TRBJ1-1; 7 bases are shared with TRBD1. The CDR3 totals 13 residues. With 5 bases clipped from V and 7 bases from J, the junction kept 7 bases outside the gene matches. The germline gives CDR1 SEHNR, CDR2 FQNEAQ (reference sequence).